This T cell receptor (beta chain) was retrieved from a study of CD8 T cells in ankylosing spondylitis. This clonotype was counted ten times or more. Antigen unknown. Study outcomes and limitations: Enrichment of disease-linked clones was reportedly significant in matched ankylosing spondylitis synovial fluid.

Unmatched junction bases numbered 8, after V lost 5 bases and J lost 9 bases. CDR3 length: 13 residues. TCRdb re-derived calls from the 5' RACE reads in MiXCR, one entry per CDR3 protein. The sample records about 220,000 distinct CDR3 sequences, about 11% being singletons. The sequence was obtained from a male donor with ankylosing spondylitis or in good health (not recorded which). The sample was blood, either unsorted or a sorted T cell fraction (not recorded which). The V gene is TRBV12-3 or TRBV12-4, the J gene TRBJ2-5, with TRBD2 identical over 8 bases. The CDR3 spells CASSGTREGAQYF. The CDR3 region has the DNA TGTGCCAGCAGTGGGACTAGGGAAGGGGCCCAGTACTTC.